A single sample is the source of the 9 T cell receptor beta chains below, sequenced in a study of T cell changes during pregnancy in multiple sclerosis. Sequencing used immunoSEQ multiplex PCR; TCRdb keeps in-frame clones, though not all of them. The repertoire holds over 50,000 clones, with 85% to 90% as singletons. The source material was peripheral blood, sampled in the first trimester of pregnancy. The receptors stem from a female donor in good health, enrolled as a control in a pregnancy study.

The V and J genes are TRBV7-2 and TRBJ2-5, with 7 bases that match TRBD2. With 4 bases clipped from V and 8 bases from J, the junction kept 16 bases outside the gene matches. In germline, CDR1 is SGHTA, CDR2 FQGNSA. The CDR3 has 16 amino acids. The CDR3 spells CASSSPVRGGDSTQYF. As DNA, the CDR3 is TGTGCCAGCAGCTCCCCTGTGAGGGGAGGGGATTCAACCCAGTACTTC.

V usage is TRBV2 and J usage is TRBJ2-2; 8 nucleotides match TRBD2. V trimming: 4 bases; J trimming: 7 bases; junction bases outside the gene matches: 11. Per germline, CDR1 SNHLY and CDR2 FYNNEI. The length of the CDR3 is 16 residues. CDR3 sequence reads: CASSAGSGGSYGELFF. DNA for the CDR3: TGTGCCAGCAGTGCCGGCAGCGGGGGTTCATACGGGGAGCTGTTTTTT.

The chain joins TRBV6-5 to TRBJ2-1; TRBD2 might be the D (6 bases). CDR3 length: 12 amino acids. CDR1 and CDR2 (germline): MNHEY, SVGAGI. V was trimmed by 7 bases and J by 5 bases, leaving 9 bases between them. Here the CDR3 reads CASKGGHNEQFF. CDR3 in DNA: TGTGCCAGCAAAGGAGGGCACAATGAGCAGTTCTTC.

This clone is a singleton in its sample. The V and J genes are TRBV5-5 and TRBJ2-6; TRBD1 might be the D (6 bases). V gave up 4 bases and J gave up 0 bases, with 11 bases separating them. This CDR3 region has 16 residues. Germline V lookup: CDR1 SGHKS, CDR2 YYEKEE (reference sequence). The CDR3 is CASSPTGNSGANVLTF. DNA for the CDR3: TGTGCCAGCAGCCCCACAGGGAACTCTGGGGCCAACGTCCTGACTTTC.

This sequence joins TRBV7-2 and TRBJ1-1; tentative D call: TRBD1 (6 bases). The CDR3 has 14 residues. Germline V gene sequence: CDR1 SGHTA, CDR2 FQGNSA. Trimming took off 5 bases at V and 3 bases at J, with 13 bases between the two ends. CDR3 nucleotide sequence: TGTGCCAGCAGCACCCTAGGGGGGGACACTGAAGCTTTCTTT. Protein: CASSTLGGDTEAFF.

This chain joins TRBV29-1 and TRBJ2-3; 9 bases are a match to TRBD2. The V gene's germline CDR1 is SQVTM and CDR2 ANQGSEA. The CDR3 is 16 residues long. The V and J ends lost 7 bases and 4 bases, in that order; junction bases with no gene match: 15. CDR3 DNA: TGCAGCGCCTGGGGCGGGGGGGCTTCTGGCGCAGATACGCAGTATTTT. It specifies CSAWGGGASGADTQYF.

This chain connects TRBV4-2 to TRBJ1-3; D unclear. From germline, CDR1 is LGHNA and CDR2 YNFKEQ. Trimming shortened V by 0 bases and J by 0 bases, and 21 bases separated the two germline ends. There are 20 residues in the CDR3. DNA of the CDR3: TGTGCCAGCAGCCAAGATTCCGAAGTTTCTTACCGTAGCTCTGGAAACACCATATATTTT. Its translation is CASSQDSEVSYRSSGNTIYF.

The chain employs TRBV6-6 and TRBJ2-7; TRBD2 aligns across 11 bases. J lost 2 bases, V lost 6 bases, and 6 bases had no gene match. CDR1 is MNHNY, CDR2 SVGAGI, per germline (reference sequence). The CDR3 is made up of 15 amino acids. CDR3: CASRPSGGSTYEQYF. In DNA, the CDR3 is TGTGCCAGCAGGCCTAGCGGGGGGTCAACCTACGAGCAGTACTTC.

The CDR3 protein is CASSPLANNQPQHF. In DNA form, the CDR3 reads TGTGCCAGCTCACCACTGGCAAATAATCAGCCCCAGCATTTT. The chain recombines TRBV18 with TRBJ1-5; no definite D call. Trimming removed 1 base from V and 4 bases from J, with 8 bases in between. The CDR3 runs to 14 residues. Germline V gene data show CDR1 as KGHSH and CDR2 as LQKENI. Full variable domain (outside the CDR3, taken from reference TRBV18 and TRBJ1-5): NAGVMQNPRHLVRRRGQEARLRCSPMKGHSHVYWYRQLPEEGLKFMVYLQKENIIDESGMPKERFSAEFPKEGPSILRIQQVVRGDSAAYFCASSPLANNQPQHFGDGTRLSIL.